This T cell receptor beta chain was identified in a study of blood T cell repertoires in COVID-19. The wider study: COVID-19 samples from acute and convalescent phases originated in the United States, Italy and Spain.

There are 16 residues in the CDR3. Losses at the gene ends were 0 bases for V and 6 bases for J; bases not matched to a gene: 5. Germline V CDR1 and CDR2: SGHKS, YYEKEE (reference sequence). Using immunoSEQ multiplex PCR, the repertoire was profiled, and TCRdb retains in-frame clones only, with some absent. This repertoire shows under 100,000 clones, 85% found once; its top ten account for approximately 20%. The TCR comes from a man older than 75 with active or convalescent COVID-19. The source material was peripheral blood. J is TRBJ2-7 and V is TRBV5-5; 14 bases match TRBD2. This CDR3 is CASSLEGTSGSTEQYV. In nucleotides, the CDR3 is TGTGCCAGCAGCTTGGAAGGGACTAGCGGGAGTACCGAGCAGTACGTC.